This T cell receptor beta chain came from a study of T-cell memory formation after mild COVID-19. TCRdb recomputed calls from the 5' RACE reads with MiXCR, one row per CDR3 protein. The table has over 70,000 distinct CDR3 sequences, roughly 16% seen once. This clonotype was seen a few times. The TCR sequence derives from a man aged 18 to 30 who had mild COVID-19 (a few samples of this study predate the infection). Cell type and time point are not known. Sequenced input: PBMCs or a T cell subset sorted from them (not recorded which).

DNA for the CDR3: TGCAGTGTCATCTTGTCAGGGGGCGCGGTAGCTTTCTTT. It specifies CSVILSGGAVAFF. The rearrangement links TRBV20-1 to TRBJ1-1, with 8 bases lining up with TRBD1. CDR1 DFQATT and CDR2 SNEGSKA come from the germline V gene (reference sequence). The length of the CDR3 is 13 residues. V lost 7 bases and J lost 10; bases outside the gene matches: 14.